Shown below are 32 T cell receptor beta chains from a single sample sequenced in a study of cytomegalovirus exposure and HLA in healthy donors. The PCR made use of 60 Vbeta and 13 Jbeta primers. TCRdb's table, derived via immunoSEQ multiplex PCR, lists solely in-frame clones and lacks some. This table has 140,000 to 150,000 clones, over 80% appearing once. Sequenced material: PBMCs. The receptors derive from a young woman in good health and CMV-seronegative.

Only one count was recorded for this clone. V usage is TRBV7-8 and J usage is TRBJ2-7; weak D call: TRBD2 (6 bases). Germline CDR1 is SGHVS and CDR2 is FQNEAQ. The CDR3 is made up of 15 amino acids. Trimming cost V 0 bases and J 3 bases, with 12 bases left between them. CDR3 region: CASSLAREKFYEQYF. As DNA, the CDR3 is TGTGCCAGCAGCTTAGCCCGGGAGAAATTCTACGAGCAGTACTTC.

Points on this clone: This same CDR3 is encoded by further DNA sequences in the sample. The chain joins TRBV7-9 to TRBJ2-7; D is possibly TRBD1 (6 bases). V was clipped by 2 bases and J by 7 bases, with 9 bases between them. The CDR3 contains 12 residues. Germline CDR1 SEHNR, CDR2 FQNEAQ (reference sequence). CDR3 in amino acids: CASSLMGAEQYF. The CDR3, as DNA: TGTGCCAGCAGCTTAATGGGGGCTGAGCAGTACTTC.

The chain joins TRBV30 to TRBJ1-1; TRBD1 matches 7 bases. J was trimmed by 1 base and V by 3 bases; bases with no gene match: 5. Germline V gene lookup returns CDR1 GTSNPN and CDR2 SVGIG (reference sequence). CDR3 length equals 14 residues. CDR3 region: CAWRGGQQNTEAFF. The CDR3 bases are TGTGCCTGGAGGGGGGGACAGCAGAACACTGAAGCTTTCTTT.

The rearrangement joins TRBV11-3 to TRBJ2-2, with D maybe TRBD1 (6 bases). Germline lookup yields CDR1 SGHNT and CDR2 YENEEA. V lost 5 bases and J lost 1, with 14 bases in between. This CDR3 is 16 amino acids long. The CDR3 nucleotides read TGTGCCAGCAGCACCCGACAGGAGAAGAACACCGGGGAGCTGTTTTTT. Protein sequence: CASSTRQEKNTGELFF.

The chain employs TRBV4-3 and TRBJ2-3; the match to TRBD2 covers 7 bases. Germline assignment: CDR1 LGHNA and CDR2 YSLEER. The CDR3 has 17 residues. Trimming cost V 4 bases and J 0 bases; bases outside gene matches: 10. The CDR3 is CASSRRTGRGSTDTQYF. In DNA, the CDR3 is TGCGCCAGCAGCCGGCGGACCGGGCGGGGGAGCACAGATACGCAGTATTTT.

The chain carries TRBV11-2 and TRBJ1-3; 9 bases fit TRBD1. This CDR3 comprises 15 residues. The germline V gene encodes CDR1 SGHAT and CDR2 FQNNGV. The junction had 3 bases not matched to a gene; V was cut back by 2 bases and J by 4 bases. The CDR3 DNA is TGTGCCAGCAGCTTAACAGGGGGCTGGGGAAACACCATATATTTT. Translated, it gives CASSLTGGWGNTIYF.

The chain couples TRBV29-1 to TRBJ2-3, with 10 nucleotides matching TRBD2. The CDR3 covers 15 residues. The ends lost 6 bases at V and 3 bases at J; junction bases unmatched: 9. Germline-derived CDR1 and CDR2 are SQVTM and ANQGSEA. The CDR3 bases are TGCAGCGTGGGACTAGCGAACTCCGGGACAGATACGCAGTATTTT. Its translation is CSVGLANSGTDTQYF.

J is TRBJ1-4 and V is TRBV4-1, with 9 bases matching TRBD1. This CDR3 is built from 15 residues. Germline CDR1 MGHRA, CDR2 YSYEKL. The V segment lost 4 bases and the J segment 10 bases; nucleotides outside the gene matches: 10. This chain's CDR3 is CASSPSTGGRRKLFF. DNA of the CDR3: TGCGCCAGCAGCCCTTCGACAGGGGGAAGGCGAAAACTGTTTTTT.

Regarding this clone: One end of the junction fails to match germline, which may point to a read error. This sequence joins TRBV9 and TRBJ2-1, with unresolved D. There are 15 residues in the CDR3. Looked up from germline, CDR1 is SGDLS and CDR2 is YYNGEE. In nucleotides, the CDR3 is TGTGCCAGCAGCGTACAGGCGAGCTCCCACAATGAGCAGTTCTTC. Its translation: CASSVQASSHNEQFF.

The gene calls are TRBV28 and TRBJ1-2; D gene unclear. Germline loops: CDR1 MDHEN, CDR2 SYDVKM. V lost 6 bases, J lost 4 bases, and 12 bases lay in between. The CDR3 is 13 residues long. The CDR3 loop reads CASSRLGFYGYTF. As DNA, the CDR3 is TGTGCCAGCAGCCGTCTGGGCTTCTATGGCTACACCTTC.

V gene TRBV10-3 combines with J gene TRBJ2-1; D possibly corresponds to TRBD2 (7 bases). The CDR3 is made up of 15 amino acids. CDR1 is ENHRY and CDR2 is SYGVKD in the germline V gene. V was pared by 7 bases and J by 4 bases, with 17 bases between. The CDR3 here is CAINARGARYNEQFF. As DNA, the CDR3 is TGTGCCATCAACGCCCGGGGGGCCCGATACAATGAGCAGTTCTTC.

This clone appeared a single time. The V call is TRBV5-8, the J call TRBJ2-2; a possible D gene is TRBD1 (5 bases). Trimming cost V 1 base and J 5 bases, with 12 bases left between them. CDR1 and CDR2 from the germline V gene are SGHTS and YDEGEE. The length of the CDR3 is 15 residues. CDR3 loop: CASSLPTQGTGELFF. Here the CDR3 DNA reads TGTGCCAGCAGCTTGCCTACTCAGGGAACCGGGGAGCTGTTTTTT.

The DNA of the CDR3 is TGTGCCAGCAGCCCGGGGGACAGGGAGAACTATGGCTACACCTTC. Translated, it gives CASSPGDRENYGYTF. The gene calls are TRBV5-8 and TRBJ1-2, with 9 bases identical to TRBD1. The germline CDR1 and CDR2 sequences are SGHTS and YDEGEE. V trimming: 4 bases; J trimming: 2 bases; junction bases outside the gene matches: 6. The CDR3 spans 15 residues.

The chain uses TRBV5-6 and TRBJ2-5; a possible D gene is TRBD2 (5 bases). Germline V CDR1 and CDR2: SGHDT, YYEEEE. V was pared by 3 bases and J by 5 bases, with 14 bases between. The CDR3 loop spans 14 amino acids. CDR3 protein: CASSSGRGWETQYF. Written as DNA, the CDR3 is TGTGCCAGCAGCTCCGGACGGGGTTGGGAGACCCAGTACTTC.

The chain is built from TRBV4-2 and TRBJ2-2, with TRBD2 matching 10 bases. The V gene's germline CDR1 is LGHNA and CDR2 YNFKEQ. After removal of 0 bases from V and 7 bases from J, the junction contained 8 bases not matched to a gene. The CDR3 runs to 17 residues. CDR3 amino acids: CASSQDYASGGVGELFF. CDR3 coding DNA: TGTGCCAGCAGCCAAGATTATGCTAGCGGGGGAGTCGGGGAGCTGTTTTTT.

V is TRBV5-4 and J is TRBJ2-1; TRBD2 agrees at 11 bases. The germline CDR1 and CDR2 sequences are SGHNT and YYREEE (reference sequence). V dropped 3 bases and J dropped 8; count of bases not matched to a gene: 10. This CDR3 comprises 16 residues. The CDR3 sequence: CASSSRLAGSQHEQFF. Here the CDR3 DNA reads TGTGCCAGCAGCTCGAGACTAGCGGGAAGTCAGCATGAGCAGTTCTTC.

The rearrangement links TRBV5-4 to TRBJ1-1; D call uncertain. This CDR3 comprises 13 residues. Trimming removed 4 bases at V and 1 base at J, with 8 bases between. Germline V gene data show CDR1 as SGHNT and CDR2 as YYREEE (reference sequence). CDR3 in amino acids: CASSERENTEAFF. As DNA, the CDR3 is TGTGCCAGCAGCGAGCGGGAGAACACTGAAGCTTTCTTT. Full variable domain (remainder filled in from reference TRBV5-4 and TRBJ1-1): ETGVTQSPTHLIKTRGQQVTLRCSSQSGHNTVSWYQQALGQGPQFIFQYYREEENGRGNFPPRFSGLQFPNYSSELNVNALELDDSALYLCASSERENTEAFFGQGTRLTVV.

Regarding this clone: Other nucleotide sequences in the sample specify the same CDR3. The rearrangement links TRBV7-9 to TRBJ2-5, with 7 bases lining up with TRBD1. The CDR3 totals 13 residues. J was trimmed by 5 bases and V by 3 bases; bases with no gene match: 3. Germline CDR1 reads SEHNR; CDR2 reads FQNEAQ (reference sequence). The CDR3: CASSLGRGETQYF. The CDR3, as DNA: TGTGCCAGCAGCTTGGGCAGGGGGGAGACCCAGTACTTC.

The rearrangement links TRBV19 to TRBJ1-2; D is undetermined. This CDR3 has 15 residues. Trimming removed 8 bases from V and 0 bases from J, with 16 bases in between. From germline, CDR1 is LNHDA and CDR2 SQIVND (reference sequence). CDR3 protein: CASSIGMGPNYGYTF. CDR3 bases: TGTGCCAGTTCCATCGGGATGGGTCCTAACTATGGCTACACCTTC.

V gene TRBV5-1 combines with J gene TRBJ1-6, with D hard to call. In germline, CDR1 is SGHRS, CDR2 YFSETQ. V dropped 0 bases and J dropped 7 bases, with 11 bases sitting between them. CDR3 length: 15 residues. The CDR3 bases are TGCGCCAGCAGCTTGGAGGCGGCCTCCAATTCACCCCTCCACTTT. This encodes CASSLEAASNSPLHF.

The genes are TRBV6-5 and TRBJ2-7; D may be TRBD2 (5 bases). This CDR3 comprises 13 residues. V lost 6 bases to trimming and J lost 7 bases, with 16 bases between them. Germline V gives CDR1 MNHEY, CDR2 SVGAGI. CDR3 protein: CASSSGISGEQYF. The CDR3 DNA sequence: TGTGCCAGCAGCTCCGGGATTTCGGGGGAGCAGTACTTC.

V and J are TRBV27 and TRBJ1-5; possibly TRBD1 for D (5 bases). CDR3 size: 15 residues. Germline loops: CDR1 MNHEY, CDR2 SMNVEV (reference sequence). V lost 6 bases and J 0 bases, leaving 12 bases between the germline ends. Written as DNA, the CDR3 is TGTGCCAGCAGACAGGCAGGGCCTAGCAATCAGCCCCAGCATTTT. This encodes CASRQAGPSNQPQHF.

This chain joins TRBV9 and TRBJ2-5; 7 bases align to TRBD2. The V gene's germline CDR1 is SGDLS and CDR2 YYNGEE. The length of the CDR3 is 16 residues. Losses at the gene ends were 0 bases for V and 1 base for J; bases not matched to a gene: 6. CDR3 DNA sequence: TGTGCCAGCAGCGTAGGCGTTAGCGGGCGCCAAGAGACCCAGTACTTC. It specifies CASSVGVSGRQETQYF. Full variable domain (remainder filled in from reference TRBV9 and TRBJ2-5): DSGVTQTPKHLITATGQRVTLRCSPRSGDLSVYWYQQSLDQGLQFLIQYYNGEERAKGNILERFSAQQFPDLHSELNLSSLELGDSALYFCASSVGVSGRQETQYFGPGTRLLVL.

J is TRBJ2-1 and V is TRBV30; D possibly corresponds to TRBD1 (6 bases). Looked up from germline, CDR1 is GTSNPN and CDR2 is SVGIG (reference sequence). This CDR3 comprises 12 residues. Trimming removed 2 bases at V and 6 bases at J, with 8 bases between. The chain's CDR3 is CAWSQDSNEQFF. The CDR3 coding sequence is TGTGCCTGGAGTCAGGACAGCAATGAGCAGTTCTTC.

V is TRBV7-6 and J is TRBJ2-2, with 7 bases that match TRBD1. Germline CDR1 SGHVS, CDR2 FNYEAQ. The J segment lost 5 bases and the V segment lost 2 bases, leaving 11 bases of the junction unmatched. The length of the CDR3 is 17 residues. CDR3 in DNA: TGTGCCAGCAGCTTAAAATCACAGGGGTTTGGTACCGGGGAGCTGTTTTTT. Its protein product is CASSLKSQGFGTGELFF. Together with reference TRBV7-6 and TRBJ2-2, the CDR3 gives the full variable domain: GAGVSQSPRYKVTKRGQDVALRCDPISGHVSLYWYRQALGQGPEFLTYFNYEAQQDKSGLPNDRFSAERPEGSISTLTIQRTEQRDSAMYRCASSLKSQGFGTGELFFGEGSRLTVL.

The chain couples TRBV10-1 to TRBJ2-1; 9 positions agree with TRBD2. Germline V gives CDR1 WNHNN, CDR2 SYGVQD (reference sequence). The CDR3 spans 16 residues. Trimming removed 8 bases from V and 7 bases from J; junction bases left unmatched: 15. The DNA for the CDR3 is TGCGCCAGCTCGTTTTCGGGCGCGGGAGGGGATAATGAGCAGTTCTTC. Its protein product is CASSFSGAGGDNEQFF.

The chain uses TRBV29-1 and TRBJ1-2; TRBD1 agrees at 9 bases. Trimming removed 6 bases from V and 8 bases from J; junction bases left unmatched: 4. CDR1 SQVTM and CDR2 ANQGSEA come from the germline V gene. The CDR3 is 11 amino acids. CDR3 bases: TGCAGCGTCTACAGGGGGCGAGGCTACACCTTC. Residues: CSVYRGRGYTF.

The J gene is TRBJ2-2, the V gene TRBV2; TRBD2 matches at 8 bases. The V gene's germline CDR1 is SNHLY and CDR2 FYNNEI. CDR3 length: 16 amino acids. V lost 6 bases and J lost 4; bases outside the gene matches: 10. The CDR3 DNA sequence: TGTGCCAGCAGGGGATGGGCGGGAGGATTCACCGGGGAGCTGTTTTTT. It encodes CASRGWAGGFTGELFF. The full variable domain, its missing parts supplied by reference TRBV2 and TRBJ2-2, is EPEVTQTPSHQVTQMGQEVILRCVPISNHLYFYWYRQILGQKVEFLVSFYNNEISEKSEIFDDQFSVERPDGSNFTLKIRSTKLEDSAMYFCASRGWAGGFTGELFFGEGSRLTVL.

The V gene is TRBV6-5, the J gene TRBJ1-3; 7 nucleotides align to TRBD1. The CDR3 loop spans 14 amino acids. CDR1 is MNHEY, CDR2 SVGAGI, per germline. V dropped 9 bases and J dropped 2; count of bases not matched to a gene: 7. The CDR3 sequence: CASKRGTAGNTIYF. In nucleotides, the CDR3 is TGTGCCAGTAAGCGGGGGACAGCTGGAAACACCATATATTTT.

The chain employs TRBV30 and TRBJ1-2, with D maybe TRBD1 (5 bases). This CDR3 has 11 amino acids. CDR1 and CDR2 from the germline V gene are GTSNPN and SVGIG (reference sequence). CDR3 nucleotide sequence: TGTGGTTCAGGGAACGACTATGGCTACACCTTC. Translated, it gives CGSGNDYGYTF.

CDR3 nucleotides: TGTGCCAGCAGACCTACGGAGCGGGGAGTCGGGCATGAGCAGTTCTTC. It is translated as CASRPTERGVGHEQFF. The V gene is TRBV27, the J gene TRBJ2-1; 7 bases match TRBD2. The CDR3 spans 16 residues. The germline gives CDR1 MNHEY, CDR2 SMNVEV (reference sequence). V was pared by 6 bases and J by 8 bases, with 16 bases of the junction left unmatched.

In DNA form, the CDR3 reads TGTGCCAGCAGGCAGATGTCTACACAGAACTATGGCTACACCTTC. As protein: CASRQMSTQNYGYTF. This chain joins TRBV7-2 and TRBJ1-2; no reliable D call. The CDR3 runs to 15 residues. Germline V gives CDR1 SGHTA, CDR2 FQGNSA. V was clipped by 6 bases and J by 2 bases, with 16 bases between them.